A selection of T cell receptor beta chains follows, all from one sample in a study of T cell repertoires in cytomegalovirus infection. TCRdb used MiXCR to reprocess the reads, holding one entry per CDR3 protein. The sample holds about 570,000 distinct CDR3 sequences, roughly 43% seen once. Their cognate antigens are unknown. This specimen was cultured PBMCs, taken from culture after CMV antigen stimulation. The receptors stem from a human donor in good health (CMV status not recorded). Some clones in this sample may be carry-over from other donors' samples. The CDR3 runs from the conserved cysteine through the conserved F or W. A D gene is named only where the DNA matches it firmly. Clone sizes are given selectively: once, few, many, or a class where the clone is expanded.

>TRBD2|TRBJ2-1|.|TRBV2
CASSPEASGYNEQFF
TGTGCCAGCAGTCCAGAAGCTAGCGGCTACAATGAGCAGTTCTTC
>.|TRBJ1-6|.|TRBV12-3/TRBV12-4
CASSFRQFSSPLHF
TGTGCCAGCAGTTTCCGACAGTTCAGTTCACCCCTCCACTTT
>.|TRBJ2-1|.|TRBV4-1
CASSQLGTSRLNEQFF
TGCGCCAGCAGCCAACTCGGGACCAGCCGATTAAATGAGCAGTTCTTC
>TRBD1|TRBJ2-1|few|TRBV4-1
CASSQGQGAPNEQFF
TGCGCCAGCAGCCAAGGACAGGGGGCGCCCAATGAGCAGTTCTTC
>.|TRBJ1-2|few|TRBV12-3/TRBV12-4
CASSPRAKYGYTF
TGTGCCAGCAGTCCCCGGGCGAAATATGGCTACACCTTC
>.|TRBJ2-1|.|TRBV14
CASSPTSYRPFF
TGTGCCAGCAGCCCGACTTCTTACCGCCCGTTCTTC
>.|TRBJ1-4|few|TRBV10-3
CAIMPKATNEKLFF
TGTGCCATCATGCCGAAGGCAACTAATGAAAAACTGTTTTTT
>.|TRBJ2-2|.|TRBV6-2/TRBV6-3
CASTVERARNTGELFF
TGTGCCAGCACTGTTGAGCGGGCGAGGAACACCGGGGAGCTGTTTTTT
>.|TRBJ1-4|once|TRBV12-3/TRBV12-4
CASSRNRVSEKLFF
TGTGCCAGCAGTCGGAACAGGGTCAGTGAAAAACTGTTTTTT
>TRBD2|TRBJ2-2|.|TRBV7-8
CASRPPAPTSSRNTGELFF
TGTGCCAGCAGACCACCTGCCCCGACTAGCTCTCGGAACACCGGGGAGCTGTTTTTT
>TRBD2|TRBJ2-3|few|TRBV7-6
CASSLSERELSTDTQYF
TGTGCCAGCAGCTTGTCAGAGCGGGAGTTAAGCACAGATACGCAGTATTTT
>TRBD2|TRBJ2-1|few|TRBV27
CASSKTSGTYNEQFF
TGTGCCAGCAGTAAGACTAGCGGAACCTACAATGAGCAGTTCTTC
>.|TRBJ2-5|few|TRBV7-9
CASSTGPDSQYF
TGTGCCAGCAGCACCGGACCAGATTCCCAGTACTTC
>.|TRBJ1-2|.|TRBV12-3/TRBV12-4
CASTPGDDYGYTF
TGTGCCAGCACTCCGGGGGACGACTATGGCTACACCTTC
>.|TRBJ2-6|few|TRBV7-9
CASSLAGGANVLTF
TGTGCCAGCAGCTTAGCGGGAGGGGCCAACGTCCTGACTTTC
>TRBD1|TRBJ1-6|.|TRBV7-2
CASSFRQGGNSPLHF
TGTGCCAGCAGTTTCCGACAGGGTGGGAATTCACCCCTCCACTTT
>.|TRBJ1-5|.|TRBV7-2
CASKPPGQKDNQPQHF
TGTGCCAGCAAACCCCCAGGGCAAAAGGACAATCAGCCCCAGCATTTT
>.|TRBJ2-1|.|TRBV7-2
CASSFSPGDEQFF
TGTGCCAGCAGCTTCTCCCCCGGGGATGAGCAGTTCTTC
>TRBD1|TRBJ1-3|few|TRBV12-5
CASGLARTVVRDRGYTIYF
TGTGCTAGTGGTTTGGCCCGTACCGTCGTCCGGGACAGGGGGTACACCATATATTTT
>.|TRBJ2-6|.|TRBV7-2
CASSLVGWGNVLTF
TGTGCCAGCAGCTTAGTGGGTTGGGGCAACGTCCTGACTTTC
>.|TRBJ2-7|many|TRBV7-2
CASSSVGIFSYF
TGTGCCAGCAGCTCCGTGGGGATATTTTCGTACTTC
>.|TRBJ1-1|few|TRBV12-3/TRBV12-4
CATRQLVTLPEVAFF
TGTGCCACCCGACAGTTGGTAACCCTGCCCGAGGTAGCTTTCTTT
>.|TRBJ2-1|few|TRBV6-2/TRBV6-3
CASSTAGSEQFF
TGTGCCAGCAGTACCGCGGGTTCTGAGCAGTTCTTC
>TRBD2|TRBJ2-7|.|TRBV6-5
CASSIGGGDYEQYF
TGTGCCAGCAGTATTGGGGGGGGGGACTACGAGCAGTACTTC
>.|TRBJ2-3|.|TRBV28
CASIRRDADTQYF
TGTGCCAGCATCCGACGTGACGCAGATACGCAGTATTTT
>TRBD2|TRBJ2-7|.|TRBV5-1
CASSLRSTSGGTEQYF
TGCGCCAGCAGCTTACGATCGACTAGCGGGGGTACCGAGCAGTACTTC
>TRBD1|TRBJ2-7|.|TRBV30
CAGQGAYEQYF
TGTGCCGGACAGGGGGCGTACGAGCAGTACTTC
>.|TRBJ2-2|.|TRBV7-2
CASSPVGLALTGELFF
TGTGCCAGCAGCCCCGTCGGACTTGCCCTCACCGGGGAGCTGTTTTTT
>.|TRBJ2-1|once|TRBV20-1
CSARPISTGYNEQFF
TGCAGTGCTAGACCCATCTCGACGGGCTACAATGAGCAGTTCTTC
>.|TRBJ1-5|.|TRBV7-2
CASSIRGQPQHF
TGTGCCAGCAGCATCAGGGGTCAGCCCCAGCATTTT
>.|TRBJ1-2|few|TRBV7-8
CASSSHGYGYTF
TGTGCCAGCAGCTCCCACGGTTATGGCTACACCTTC
>TRBD1|TRBJ2-1|.|TRBV19
CASRRTGPRGHNEQFF
TGTGCCAGTAGAAGGACAGGGCCTAGGGGCCACAATGAGCAGTTCTTC
>TRBD1|TRBJ2-3|many|TRBV7-8
CASSGTGLDTDTQYF
TGTGCCAGCAGCGGGACAGGGCTCGACACAGATACGCAGTATTTT
>.|TRBJ2-1|.|TRBV19
CASTVGELGNEQFF
TGTGCCAGTACGGTCGGGGAGTTGGGCAATGAGCAGTTCTTC